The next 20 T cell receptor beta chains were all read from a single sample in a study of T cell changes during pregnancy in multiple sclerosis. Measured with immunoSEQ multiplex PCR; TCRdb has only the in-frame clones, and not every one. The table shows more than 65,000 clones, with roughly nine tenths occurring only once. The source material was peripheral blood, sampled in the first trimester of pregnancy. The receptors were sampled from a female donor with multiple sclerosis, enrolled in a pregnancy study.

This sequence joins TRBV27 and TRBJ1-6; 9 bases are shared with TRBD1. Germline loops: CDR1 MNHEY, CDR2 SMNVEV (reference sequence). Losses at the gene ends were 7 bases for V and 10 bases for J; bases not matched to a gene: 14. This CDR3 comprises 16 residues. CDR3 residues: CASMPGQGFGRSPLHF. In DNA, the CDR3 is TGTGCCAGCATGCCGGGACAGGGTTTCGGGAGATCACCCCTCCACTTT.

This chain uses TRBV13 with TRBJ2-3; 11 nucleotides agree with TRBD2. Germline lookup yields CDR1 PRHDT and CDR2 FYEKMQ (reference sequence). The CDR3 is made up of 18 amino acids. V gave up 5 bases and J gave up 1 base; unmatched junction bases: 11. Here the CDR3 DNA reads TGTGCCAGCAGCCCCCCGGGACTAGCGGTCCTCGGCACAGATACGCAGTATTTT. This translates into CASSPPGLAVLGTDTQYF.

DNA of the CDR3: TGTGCCACCAGCCGCCCCGGGACAGTCAACAATGAGCAGTTCTTC. It translates to CATSRPGTVNNEQFF. This chain connects TRBV15 to TRBJ2-1; TRBD1 aligns across 7 bases. This CDR3 region has 15 residues. CDR1 LNHNV and CDR2 YYDKDF come from the germline V gene (reference sequence). The J segment lost 5 bases and the V segment lost 5 bases, leaving 9 bases of the junction unmatched. The full variable domain, its missing parts supplied by reference TRBV15 and TRBJ2-1, is DAMVIQNPRYQVTQFGKPVTLSCSQTLNHNVMYWYQQKSSQAPKLLFHYYDKDFNNEADTPDNFQSRRPNTSFCFLDIRSPGLGDTAMYLCATSRPGTVNNEQFFGPGTRLTVL.

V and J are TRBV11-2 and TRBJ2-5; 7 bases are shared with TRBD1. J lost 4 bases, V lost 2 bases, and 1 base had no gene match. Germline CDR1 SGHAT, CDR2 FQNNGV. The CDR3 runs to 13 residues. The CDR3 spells CASSLNRGETQYF. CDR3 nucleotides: TGTGCCAGCAGCTTAAACAGGGGAGAGACCCAGTACTTC.

For the CDR3, the DNA is TGTGCCAGCAGCCAAGACCTACTTACAGGGGACACTGAAGCTTTCTTT. Translation gives CASSQDLLTGDTEAFF. The V and J genes are TRBV4-2 and TRBJ1-1; 7 bases map to TRBD1. The CDR3 is made up of 16 amino acids. Germline V gene data show CDR1 as LGHNA and CDR2 as YNFKEQ. Trimming took 0 bases from V and 3 from J; bases not matched to a gene: 7.

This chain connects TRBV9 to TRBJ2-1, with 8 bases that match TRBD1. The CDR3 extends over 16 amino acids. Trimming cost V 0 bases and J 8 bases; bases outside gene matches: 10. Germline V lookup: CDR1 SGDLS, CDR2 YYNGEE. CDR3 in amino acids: CASSVGGDRSQDEQFF. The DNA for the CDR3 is TGTGCCAGCAGCGTAGGTGGGGACAGGTCACAAGATGAGCAGTTCTTC. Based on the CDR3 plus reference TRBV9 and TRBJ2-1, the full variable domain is DSGVTQTPKHLITATGQRVTLRCSPRSGDLSVYWYQQSLDQGLQFLIQYYNGEERAKGNILERFSAQQFPDLHSELNLSSLELGDSALYFCASSVGGDRSQDEQFFGPGTRLTVL.

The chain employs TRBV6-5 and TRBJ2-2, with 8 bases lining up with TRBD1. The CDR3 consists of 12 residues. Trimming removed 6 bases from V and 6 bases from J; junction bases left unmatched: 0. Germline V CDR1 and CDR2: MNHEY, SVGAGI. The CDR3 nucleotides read TGTGCCAGCAGGACAGGGGCCGGGGAGCTGTTTTTT. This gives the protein CASRTGAGELFF.

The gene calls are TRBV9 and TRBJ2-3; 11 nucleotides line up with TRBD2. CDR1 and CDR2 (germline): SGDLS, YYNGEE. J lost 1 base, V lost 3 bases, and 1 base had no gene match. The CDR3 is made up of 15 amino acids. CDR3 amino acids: CASSEGLAGTDTQYF. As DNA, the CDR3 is TGTGCCAGCAGCGAGGGACTAGCGGGCACAGATACGCAGTATTTT.

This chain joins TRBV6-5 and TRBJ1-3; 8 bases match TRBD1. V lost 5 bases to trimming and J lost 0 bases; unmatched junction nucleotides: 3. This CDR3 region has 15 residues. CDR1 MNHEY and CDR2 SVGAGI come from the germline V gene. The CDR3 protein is CASSGDRISGNTIYF. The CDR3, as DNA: TGTGCCAGCAGTGGGGACAGGATCTCTGGAAACACCATATATTTT.

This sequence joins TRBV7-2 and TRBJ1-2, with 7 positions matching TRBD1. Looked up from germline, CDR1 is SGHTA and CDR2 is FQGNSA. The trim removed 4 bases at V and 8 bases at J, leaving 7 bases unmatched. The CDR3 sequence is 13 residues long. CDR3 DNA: TGTGCCAGCAGCTCACAGGGGACTCTGGGCTACACCTTC. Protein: CASSSQGTLGYTF.

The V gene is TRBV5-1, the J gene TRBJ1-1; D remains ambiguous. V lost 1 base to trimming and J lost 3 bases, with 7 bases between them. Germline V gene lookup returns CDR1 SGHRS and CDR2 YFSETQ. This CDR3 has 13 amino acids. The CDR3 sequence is CASSLMGHTEAFF. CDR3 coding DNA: TGCGCCAGCAGCTTGATGGGCCACACTGAAGCTTTCTTT.

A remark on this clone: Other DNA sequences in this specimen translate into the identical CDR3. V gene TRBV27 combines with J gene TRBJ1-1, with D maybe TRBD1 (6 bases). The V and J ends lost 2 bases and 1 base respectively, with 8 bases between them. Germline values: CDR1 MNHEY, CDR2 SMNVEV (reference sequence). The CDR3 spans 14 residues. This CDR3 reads CASSLRGGNTEAFF. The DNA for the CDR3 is TGTGCCAGCAGTTTAAGAGGGGGGAACACTGAAGCTTTCTTT.

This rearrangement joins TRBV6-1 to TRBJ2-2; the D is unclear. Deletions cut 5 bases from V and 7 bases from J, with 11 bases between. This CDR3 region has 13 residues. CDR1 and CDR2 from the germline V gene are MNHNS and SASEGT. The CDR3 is CASSPSSYGELFF. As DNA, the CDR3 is TGTGCCAGCAGTCCCAGTTCTTACGGGGAGCTGTTTTTT.

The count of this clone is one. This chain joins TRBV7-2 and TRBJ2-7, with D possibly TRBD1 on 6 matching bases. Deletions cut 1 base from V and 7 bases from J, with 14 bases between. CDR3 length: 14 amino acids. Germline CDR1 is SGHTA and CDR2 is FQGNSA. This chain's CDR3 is CASSLEQGQREQYF. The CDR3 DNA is TGTGCCAGCAGCTTAGAACAGGGCCAGCGGGAGCAGTACTTC.

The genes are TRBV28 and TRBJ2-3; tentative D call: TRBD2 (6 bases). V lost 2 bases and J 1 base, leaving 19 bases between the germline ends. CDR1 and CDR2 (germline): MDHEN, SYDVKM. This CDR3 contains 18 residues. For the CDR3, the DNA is TGTGCCAGCAGTTTAATCGCATCGAGTAGCGGTCGCACAGATACGCAGTATTTT. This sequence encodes CASSLIASSSGRTDTQYF.

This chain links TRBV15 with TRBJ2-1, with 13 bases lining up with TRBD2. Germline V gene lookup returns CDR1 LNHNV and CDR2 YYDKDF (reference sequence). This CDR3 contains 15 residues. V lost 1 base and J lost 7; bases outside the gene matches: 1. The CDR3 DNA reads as TGTGCCACCAGCAGAGTGACTAGCGGGAGGAATGAGCAGTTCTTC. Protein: CATSRVTSGRNEQFF.

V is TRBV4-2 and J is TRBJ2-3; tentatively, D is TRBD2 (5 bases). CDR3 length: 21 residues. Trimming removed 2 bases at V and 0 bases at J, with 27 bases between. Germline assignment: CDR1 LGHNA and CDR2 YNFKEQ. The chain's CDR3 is CASSQNLLWLAHASSTDTQYF. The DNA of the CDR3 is TGTGCCAGCAGCCAAAATCTCCTCTGGTTAGCGCATGCCTCTAGCACAGATACGCAGTATTTT.

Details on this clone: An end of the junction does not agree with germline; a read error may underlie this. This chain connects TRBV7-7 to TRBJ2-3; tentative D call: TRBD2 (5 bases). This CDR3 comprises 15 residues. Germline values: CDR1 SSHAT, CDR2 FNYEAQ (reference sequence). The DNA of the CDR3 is TGTGCTAGCAGCTTAGGAGGAAGAACCACAGATACGCAGTATTTT. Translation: CASSLGGRTTDTQYF.

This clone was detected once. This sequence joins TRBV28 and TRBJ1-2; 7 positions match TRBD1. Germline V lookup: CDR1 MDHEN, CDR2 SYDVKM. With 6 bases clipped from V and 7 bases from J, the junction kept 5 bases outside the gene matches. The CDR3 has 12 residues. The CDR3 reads CASSIDRVGYTF. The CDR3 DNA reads TGTGCCAGCAGCATCGACAGGGTTGGCTACACCTTC.

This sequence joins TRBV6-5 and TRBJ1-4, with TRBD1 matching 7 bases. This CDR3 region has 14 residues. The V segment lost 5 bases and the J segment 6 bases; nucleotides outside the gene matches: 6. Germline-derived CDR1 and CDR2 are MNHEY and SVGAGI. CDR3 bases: TGTGCCAGCAGTCTCGACAGGGAAGATGAAAAACTGTTTTTT. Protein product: CASSLDREDEKLFF.